This TCR beta chain is drawn from a study of blood T cell repertoires in COVID-19. Across the whole study: Spain, Italy and the United States supplied samples that represented acute and convalescent COVID-19.

Looked up from germline, CDR1 is MNHEY and CDR2 is SVGAGI. CDR3 length equals 14 residues. V lost 4 bases and J 5 bases, leaving 11 bases between the germline ends. Participant-given clinical history determined each cohort assignment. Authors' processing steps: Amplification from reference gene primers served as the basis for estimated nucleated cell counts. Measured with immunoSEQ multiplex PCR; TCRdb has only the in-frame clones, and not every one. D and trimming come from the DNA, and the V and J calls and clone size come from that table. The repertoire holds 230,000 or so clones, with around 83% as singletons.

The sequencing input was PBMCs or T cells enriched from blood (not recorded which). The clonotype was recovered from a woman aged 45-65 years who had been exposed to COVID-19. The chain joins TRBV6-5 to TRBJ1-4, with a weak D call TRBD1 (6 bases). DNA of the CDR3: TGTGCCAGCAGTTGGGGGGGGCCCAATGAAAAACTGTTTTTT. As protein: CASSWGGPNEKLFF.